The 13 T cell receptor beta chains given below trace back to one sample, sequenced in a study of T cell changes during pregnancy in multiple sclerosis (dated by TCRdb to between 2018 and 2021). The library was generated by the immunoSEQ multiplex PCR assay. Sourced from immuneACCESS, this table was stored by TCRdb with only in-frame sequences that have V and J called. A share of the clones is absent; for the studies checked, an unresolved V gene accounts for under half, and the remainder has no known explanation. The sample has some 27,000 clones on record, around 90% of them singletons. Of the sample, roughly 7.4% is held by the ten largest clones. This specimen was CD8+ T cells from peripheral blood mononuclear cells, taken before pregnancy. The receptors originated from a female donor with multiple sclerosis, enrolled in a pregnancy study.

The genes are TRBV27 and TRBJ2-5, with TRBD1 matching over 8 bases. In germline, CDR1 is MNHEY, CDR2 SMNVEV (reference sequence). The CDR3 has 14 residues. V trimming: 3 bases; J trimming: 5 bases; junction bases outside the gene matches: 5. Written as DNA, the CDR3 is TGTGCCAGCAGTTTTGCAGGACAGGGTGAGACCCAGTACTTC. Translated, it gives CASSFAGQGETQYF.

V and J are TRBV2 and TRBJ2-7, with D maybe TRBD1 (6 bases). The V gene lost 8 bases and the J gene lost 4 bases, with 9 bases spanning the gap. Germline V lookup: CDR1 SNHLY, CDR2 FYNNEI. This CDR3 contains 11 residues. The CDR3 protein is CASLGQYEQYF. The CDR3 coding sequence is TGTGCCAGCCTAGGACAGTACGAGCAGTACTTC.

This rearrangement joins TRBV4-1 to TRBJ2-7; TRBD2 is a possible D gene (7 bases). Germline values: CDR1 MGHRA, CDR2 YSYEKL. V dropped 4 bases and J dropped 2 bases, with 15 bases sitting between them. This CDR3 has 15 residues. This CDR3 reads CASSRWSGGPYEQYF. In nucleotides, the CDR3 is TGCGCCAGCAGCCGTTGGTCGGGGGGCCCCTACGAGCAGTACTTC.

The chain combines TRBV4-3 with TRBJ2-7; 9 bases map to TRBD1. Germline V gene sequence: CDR1 LGHNA, CDR2 YSLEER. The ends lost 3 bases at V and 3 bases at J; junction bases unmatched: 9. This CDR3 has 16 amino acids. The CDR3 is CASSHGLGQGNYEQYF. CDR3 coding DNA: TGCGCCAGCAGCCATGGCCTGGGACAGGGTAACTACGAGCAGTACTTC.

Points on this clone: A much larger clone lies one base from this, so it may be a read error. The CDR3 sequence: CASSEGQGAYEQYF. CDR3 bases: TGTGCCAGCAGTGAGGGACAGGGGGCGTACGAGCAGTACTTC. The chain combines TRBV6-4 with TRBJ2-7; 12 nucleotides agree with TRBD1. Germline values: CDR1 MRHNA, CDR2 SNTAGT. V dropped 3 bases and J dropped 4; count of bases not matched to a gene: 1. There are 14 residues in the CDR3.

The chain's CDR3 is CASGEGQTYEKLFF. As DNA, the CDR3 is TGTGCCAGCGGAGAGGGACAGACCTATGAAAAACTGTTTTTT. V is TRBV7-8 and J is TRBJ1-4; 7 bases fit TRBD1. With 8 bases clipped from V and 6 bases from J, the junction kept 9 bases outside the gene matches. This CDR3 comprises 14 residues. The germline gives CDR1 SGHVS, CDR2 FQNEAQ.

The CDR3 coding sequence is TGTGCCAGCTCACCCGACTGGAATCCCGGGGGTGGCTACACCTTC. It is translated as CASSPDWNPGGGYTF. The V and J genes are TRBV18 and TRBJ1-2; perhaps TRBD1 as D (5 bases). Germline values: CDR1 KGHSH, CDR2 LQKENI. The CDR3 consists of 15 residues. V gave up 3 bases and J gave up 7 bases, with 18 bases separating them.

The gene calls are TRBV6-4 and TRBJ1-6, with a tentative D call TRBD1 (5 bases). The germline gives CDR1 MRHNA, CDR2 SNTAGT. V shed 8 bases and J shed 6 bases, with 11 bases lying between them. This CDR3 has 13 residues. The CDR3 sequence: CASSRDSNSPLHF. CDR3 bases: TGTGCCAGCTCGCGAGACAGTAATTCACCCCTCCACTTT.

V gene TRBV5-6 combines with J gene TRBJ1-4; D perhaps matches TRBD1 (5 bases). CDR1 is SGHDT, CDR2 YYEEEE, per germline. The length of the CDR3 is 14 residues. V lost 7 bases and J lost 10, with 20 bases in between. Here the CDR3 reads CASGPGPTGGKLFF. The CDR3 DNA follows: TGTGCCAGCGGTCCGGGACCCACGGGGGGAAAACTGTTTTTT.

V usage is TRBV7-3 and J usage is TRBJ2-7, with TRBD1 matching 8 bases. The CDR3 runs 13 residues. Germline CDR1 is SGHTA and CDR2 is FQGTGA. V lost 3 bases and J lost 7; bases outside the gene matches: 5. CDR3 loop: CASSLTGQGEQYF. For the CDR3, the DNA is TGTGCCAGCAGCTTGACCGGACAGGGAGAGCAGTACTTC.

J is TRBJ1-5 and V is TRBV27; the D gene is possibly TRBD1 (6 bases). Trimming shortened V by 0 bases and J by 0 bases, and 6 bases separated the two germline ends. The germline V gene has CDR1 MNHEY and CDR2 SMNVEV (reference sequence). The CDR3 consists of 15 residues. The CDR3 DNA sequence: TGTGCCAGCAGTTTATCGACAGGTAGCAATCAGCCCCAGCATTTT. Translating it yields CASSLSTGSNQPQHF.

The chain uses TRBV27 and TRBJ2-7; 10 nucleotides match TRBD1. Germline assignment: CDR1 MNHEY and CDR2 SMNVEV (reference sequence). J lost 3 bases, V lost 4 bases, and 6 bases had no gene match. CDR3 length equals 15 residues. This chain's CDR3 is CASSSPGQGIYEQYF. CDR3 DNA sequence: TGTGCCAGCAGTTCCCCGGGACAGGGGATCTACGAGCAGTACTTC.

This clone was seen ten or more times. The chain has TRBV30 and TRBJ1-1; TRBD1 might be the D (5 bases). Germline CDR1 is GTSNPN and CDR2 is SVGIG (reference sequence). V lost 5 bases and J 6 bases, leaving 13 bases between the germline ends. There are 12 residues in the CDR3. The CDR3 spells CAWGQGGAEAFF. The CDR3, as DNA: TGTGCCTGGGGCCAGGGCGGCGCTGAAGCTTTCTTT.